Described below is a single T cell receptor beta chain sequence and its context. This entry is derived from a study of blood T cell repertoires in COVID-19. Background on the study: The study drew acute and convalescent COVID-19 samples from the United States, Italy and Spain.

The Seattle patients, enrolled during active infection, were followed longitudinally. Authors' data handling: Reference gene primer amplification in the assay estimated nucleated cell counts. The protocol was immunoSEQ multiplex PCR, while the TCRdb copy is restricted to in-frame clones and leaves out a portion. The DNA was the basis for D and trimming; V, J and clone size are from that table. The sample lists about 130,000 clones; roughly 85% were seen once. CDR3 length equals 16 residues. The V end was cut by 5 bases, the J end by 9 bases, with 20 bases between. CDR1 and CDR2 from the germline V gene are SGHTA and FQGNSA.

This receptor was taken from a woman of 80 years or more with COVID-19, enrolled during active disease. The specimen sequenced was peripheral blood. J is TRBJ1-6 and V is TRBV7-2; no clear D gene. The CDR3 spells CASSPGRSTAGSPLHF. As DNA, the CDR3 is TGTGCCAGCAGCCCGGGCCGTTCCACGGCGGGTTCACCCCTCCACTTT. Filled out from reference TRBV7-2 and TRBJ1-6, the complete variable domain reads GAGVSQSPSNKVTEKGKDVELRCDPISGHTALYWYRQSLGQGLEFLIYFQGNSAPDKSGLPSDRFSAERTGGSVSTLTIQRTQQEDSAVYLCASSPGRSTAGSPLHFGNGTRLTVT.